The 29 T cell receptor beta chains below come from one sample, sequenced in a study of cytomegalovirus exposure and HLA in healthy donors. 60 Vbeta and 13 Jbeta primers were used in PCR. Some clones are missing from TCRdb's copy, which holds only in-frame ones; the method was immunoSEQ multiplex PCR. The profile shows under 150,000 clones, 75% to 90% of them singletons. The sequencing input was PBMCs. These receptor sequences come from a woman aged 40 to 50 in good health and CMV-seronegative.

The genes are TRBV2 and TRBJ1-2; D remains ambiguous. Germline V lookup: CDR1 SNHLY, CDR2 FYNNEI. V gave up 4 bases and J gave up 2 bases, with 20 bases separating them. This CDR3 is 17 amino acids long. CDR3 sequence: CASSGRSRGKRNYGYTF. CDR3 coding DNA: TGTGCCAGCAGTGGCCGCTCGCGAGGGAAGAGGAACTATGGCTACACCTTC.

The V call is TRBV18, the J call TRBJ2-7; D not resolved. Trimming stripped 3 bases from V and 6 bases from J, with 18 bases between. The CDR3 consists of 15 residues. Germline CDR1 is KGHSH and CDR2 is LQKENI. CDR3: CASSPPSARALEQYF. As DNA, the CDR3 is TGTGCCAGCTCACCCCCCTCGGCTAGAGCGCTCGAGCAGTACTTC.

The chain links TRBV4-3 to TRBJ2-1, with 12 bases fitting TRBD2. Germline values: CDR1 LGHNA, CDR2 YSLEER. CDR3 length: 17 residues. The ends lost 4 bases at V and 4 bases at J; junction bases unmatched: 8. This chain's CDR3 is CASSPHPGTSGYNEQFF. The CDR3 DNA reads as TGCGCCAGCAGCCCACATCCTGGGACTAGCGGGTACAATGAGCAGTTCTTC.

The chain has TRBV27 and TRBJ2-5; 10 positions agree with TRBD1. Germline loops: CDR1 MNHEY, CDR2 SMNVEV (reference sequence). Germline trimming cut 5 bases from V and 9 bases from J; bases unmatched to any gene: 9. The CDR3 is 14 amino acids. This CDR3 is CASSPRGQGRAQYF. As DNA, the CDR3 is TGTGCCAGCAGTCCCCGGGGACAGGGGAGGGCCCAGTACTTC.

The V and J genes are TRBV2 and TRBJ2-1; D unclear. V lost 6 bases and J 12 bases, leaving 9 bases between the germline ends. CDR1 SNHLY and CDR2 FYNNEI come from the germline V gene. The CDR3 consists of 10 residues. CDR3 nucleotides: TGTGCCAGCAGGTCAGGTGGGCAGTTCTTC. This sequence encodes CASRSGGQFF.

The chain carries TRBV7-9 and TRBJ1-5; D gene unclear. The CDR3 has 15 amino acids. Germline loops: CDR1 SEHNR, CDR2 FQNEAQ (reference sequence). The ends were cut back, 1 base at V and 5 bases at J, with 12 bases in the middle. Here the CDR3 DNA reads TGTGCCAGCAGCTTAGGAGGGTTCGGCGATCAGCCCCAGCATTTT. Protein sequence: CASSLGGFGDQPQHF.

CDR3 nucleotides: TGCGCCAGCAGCCAAGAGTACGGCTCCTACAATGAGCAGTTCTTC. Its protein is CASSQEYGSYNEQFF. This chain links TRBV4-3 with TRBJ2-1; D unresolved. Germline-derived CDR1 and CDR2 are LGHNA and YSLEER. Deletions cut 0 bases from V and 0 bases from J, with 6 bases between. The CDR3 extends over 15 amino acids.

This clone occurred once. J is TRBJ1-1 and V is TRBV5-4, with 7 bases identical to TRBD1. CDR3 length: 15 amino acids. Unmatched junction bases numbered 10, after V lost 5 bases and J lost 3 bases. Germline V lookup: CDR1 SGHNT, CDR2 YYREEE (reference sequence). CDR3 region: CASRPRQGVDTEAFF. The DNA of the CDR3 is TGTGCCAGCAGACCGAGACAGGGAGTGGACACTGAAGCTTTCTTT.

V is TRBV5-6 and J is TRBJ2-2; D may be TRBD1 (5 bases). The germline gives CDR1 SGHDT, CDR2 YYEEEE. CDR3 size: 18 residues. V was clipped by 0 bases and J by 3 bases, with 18 bases between them. The CDR3 loop is CASSLDARALWDTGELFF. CDR3 nucleotides: TGTGCCAGCAGCTTGGACGCCAGGGCACTCTGGGACACCGGGGAGCTGTTTTTT.

In this sample, this clone turned up once. This chain uses TRBV2 with TRBJ2-3; 13 bases agree with TRBD2. V shed 2 bases, J shed 3 bases, and the junction held 8 bases outside the gene matches. This CDR3 comprises 18 residues. Germline CDR1 reads SNHLY; CDR2 reads FYNNEI. CDR3: CASSEMRRTSGRTDTQYF. CDR3 DNA: TGTGCCAGCAGTGAAATGAGGCGGACTAGCGGGAGAACAGATACGCAGTATTTT. Using reference TRBV2 and TRBJ2-3 for the parts outside the CDR3, the full variable domain is EPEVTQTPSHQVTQMGQEVILRCVPISNHLYFYWYRQILGQKVEFLVSFYNNEISEKSEIFDDQFSVERPDGSNFTLKIRSTKLEDSAMYFCASSEMRRTSGRTDTQYFGPGTRLTVL.

The table lists this clone with a few counts. The DNA for the CDR3 is TGTGCCAGCAGCCAGGGACAGGGTAATTCACCCCTCCACTTT. It specifies CASSQGQGNSPLHF. V and J are TRBV6-6 and TRBJ1-6; 9 bases align to TRBD1. CDR1 and CDR2 (germline): MNHNY, SVGAGI (reference sequence). V lost 6 bases, J lost 6 bases, and 3 bases stayed unmatched. The CDR3 length is 14 residues.

This clone occurred once. The genes are TRBV18 and TRBJ1-5, with 7 bases fitting TRBD1. Germline-derived CDR1 and CDR2 are KGHSH and LQKENI. CDR3 length: 18 residues. J gave up 0 bases and V 6 bases, and 14 bases lay outside the gene matches. CDR3 nucleotides: TGTGCCAGCTCGATACTCCCCCTGACAGGGCGTAGCAATCAGCCCCAGCATTTT. This translates into CASSILPLTGRSNQPQHF.

The chain combines TRBV5-4 with TRBJ2-5; 7 bases map to TRBD1. Germline V gene data show CDR1 as SGHNT and CDR2 as YYREEE (reference sequence). The CDR3 has 14 amino acids. V was pared by 5 bases and J by 0 bases, with 4 bases of the junction left unmatched. In DNA form, the CDR3 reads TGTGCCAGCAGGCCAGGACAGGACCAAGAGACCCAGTACTTC. Its translation is CASRPGQDQETQYF.

The chain uses TRBV2 and TRBJ2-7; D may be TRBD2 (6 bases). This CDR3 contains 11 residues. V was cut by 7 bases and J by 4 bases, with 8 bases left in between. The germline V gene has CDR1 SNHLY and CDR2 FYNNEI. This CDR3 is CASMGTYEQYF. The CDR3 nucleotides read TGTGCCAGCATGGGGACTTACGAGCAGTACTTC.

The chain links TRBV5-6 to TRBJ2-2, with 9 bases lining up with TRBD2. Looked up from germline, CDR1 is SGHDT and CDR2 is YYEEEE. J was trimmed by 4 bases and V by 2 bases; bases with no gene match: 3. The CDR3 length is 15 residues. CDR3: CASSFGGGVTGELFF. The CDR3, as DNA: TGTGCCAGCAGCTTCGGCGGGGGGGTCACCGGGGAGCTGTTTTTT.

The chain couples TRBV5-1 to TRBJ2-1; 11 bases line up with TRBD2. The J segment lost 4 bases and the V segment lost 5 bases, leaving 5 bases of the junction unmatched. The germline gives CDR1 SGHRS, CDR2 YFSETQ. The CDR3 is made up of 15 amino acids. This CDR3 is CASRPGLAEYNEQFF. The CDR3 DNA reads as TGCGCCAGCAGACCGGGACTAGCGGAGTACAATGAGCAGTTCTTC.

CDR3 bases: TGCGCCAGCAGCATGACGGGGGTGGATACGCAGTATTTT. Translation: CASSMTGVDTQYF. This chain uses TRBV5-1 with TRBJ2-3, with TRBD2 as a possible D gene (6 bases). Germline-derived CDR1 and CDR2 are SGHRS and YFSETQ. This CDR3 comprises 13 residues. The V end lost 4 bases, the J end lost 6 bases, and 12 bases lay between the germline ends. Full variable domain (outside the CDR3, taken from reference TRBV5-1 and TRBJ2-3): KAGVTQTPRYLIKTRGQQVTLSCSPISGHRSVSWYQQTPGQGLQFLFEYFSETQRNKGNFPGRFSGRQFSNSRSEMNVSTLELGDSALYLCASSMTGVDTQYFGPGTRLTVL.

CDR3 sequence: CASSYSRTGAQPQHF. The DNA of the CDR3 is TGTGCCAGCAGTTACTCGAGGACAGGGGCTCAGCCCCAGCATTTT. The chain couples TRBV6-5 to TRBJ1-5; 9 positions agree with TRBD1. Germline CDR1 reads MNHEY; CDR2 reads SVGAGI. The V and J ends lost 0 bases and 6 bases, in that order; junction bases with no gene match: 3. The CDR3 is 15 amino acids.

The chain carries TRBV7-9 and TRBJ2-1, with 13 positions matching TRBD2. The V gene end was trimmed by 5 bases and the J gene end by 9 bases; junction bases not matched to a gene: 13. Germline values: CDR1 SEHNR, CDR2 FQNEAQ (reference sequence). The CDR3 spans 17 residues. The CDR3 sequence is CASSTPPGTSGVSEQFF. CDR3 coding DNA: TGTGCCAGCAGCACCCCCCCGGGGACTAGCGGGGTCAGTGAGCAGTTCTTC.

CDR3 residues: CASSSPGGEAFF. The CDR3 DNA is TGTGCCAGCAGCTCCCCCGGGGGTGAAGCTTTCTTT. This sequence joins TRBV7-9 and TRBJ1-1; D may be TRBD1 (5 bases). From germline, CDR1 is SEHNR and CDR2 FQNEAQ (reference sequence). This CDR3 spans 12 amino acids. V was cut by 4 bases and J by 7 bases, with 10 bases left in between.

The CDR3 is CASSQTDRGPSYEQYF. The CDR3 DNA reads as TGTGCCAGCAGCCAAACCGACAGGGGGCCTTCCTACGAGCAGTACTTC. The rearrangement links TRBV14 to TRBJ2-7; 10 bases are shared with TRBD1. The V and J ends lost 2 bases and 1 base, in that order; junction bases with no gene match: 5. The germline CDR1 and CDR2 sequences are SGHDN and FVKESK. The CDR3 runs to 16 residues.

The chain carries TRBV7-3 and TRBJ2-2; 7 bases map to TRBD2. Germline values: CDR1 SGHTA, CDR2 FQGTGA. The CDR3 is made up of 16 amino acids. J was trimmed by 3 bases and V by 2 bases; bases with no gene match: 6. CDR3 sequence: CASSLGSAGYTGELFF. The CDR3 nucleotides read TGTGCCAGCAGCTTAGGTTCAGCGGGGTACACCGGGGAGCTGTTTTTT.

V and J are TRBV5-4 and TRBJ2-3; tentative D call: TRBD2 (6 bases). V lost 3 bases, J lost 4 bases, and 12 bases lay in between. The CDR3 consists of 14 residues. Germline V CDR1 and CDR2: SGHNT, YYREEE (reference sequence). The CDR3 DNA reads TGTGCCAGCAGCTCCGACGGGGGATCAGATACGCAGTATTTT. Translation: CASSSDGGSDTQYF.

This chain uses TRBV7-8 with TRBJ1-6, with 8 positions matching TRBD1. V was pared by 0 bases and J by 9 bases, with 10 bases of the junction left unmatched. The CDR3 is made up of 17 amino acids. Germline V gene data show CDR1 as SGHVS and CDR2 as FQNEAQ. The chain's CDR3 is CASSLALQGVLGSPLHF. The CDR3 DNA sequence: TGTGCCAGCAGCTTAGCTTTACAGGGGGTCTTGGGTTCACCCCTCCACTTT. The full variable domain, its missing parts supplied by reference TRBV7-8 and TRBJ1-6, is GAGVSQSPRYKVAKRGQDVALRCDPISGHVSLFWYQQALGQGPEFLTYFQNEAQLDKSGLPSDRFFAERPEGSVSTLKIQRTQQEDSAVYLCASSLALQGVLGSPLHFGNGTRLTVT.

The genes are TRBV11-2 and TRBJ2-6, with D uncertain. Germline V gene data show CDR1 as SGHAT and CDR2 as FQNNGV. The CDR3 is 15 amino acids. V was clipped by 0 bases and J by 1 base, with 4 bases between them. CDR3 sequence: CASSLDMSGANVLTF. The CDR3, as DNA: TGTGCCAGCAGCTTAGATATGTCTGGGGCCAACGTCCTGACTTTC.

J is TRBJ1-2 and V is TRBV6-5; 7 bases match TRBD1. This CDR3 comprises 14 residues. After removal of 3 bases from V and 6 bases from J, the junction contained 7 bases not matched to a gene. Germline loops: CDR1 MNHEY, CDR2 SVGAGI. The CDR3 loop reads CASSYMRTGHGYTF. The DNA for the CDR3 is TGTGCCAGCAGTTATATGAGGACAGGCCATGGCTACACCTTC.

The V and J genes are TRBV29-1 and TRBJ1-2; 11 nucleotides align to TRBD1. Germline V gene data show CDR1 as SQVTM and CDR2 as ANQGSEA. J was trimmed by 6 bases and V by 3 bases; bases with no gene match: 6. This CDR3 is 14 amino acids long. The CDR3 sequence is CSVERTGGMHGYTF. Written as DNA, the CDR3 is TGCAGCGTTGAGCGGACAGGGGGCATGCATGGCTACACCTTC.

The V gene is TRBV29-1, the J gene TRBJ1-2; no reliable D call. CDR1 and CDR2 from the germline V gene are SQVTM and ANQGSEA. The V end lost 3 bases, the J end lost 2 bases, and 10 bases lay between the germline ends. The CDR3 runs to 13 residues. CDR3 nucleotides: TGCAGCGTTGAGGCCCTTGGCAACTATGGCTACACCTTC. This gives the protein CSVEALGNYGYTF. The complete variable domain, with remaining parts taken from reference TRBV29-1 and TRBJ1-2, reads SAVISQKPSRDICQRGTSLTIQCQVDSQVTMMFWYRQQPGQSLTLIATANQGSEATYESGFVIDKFPISRPNLTFSTLTVSNMSPEDSSIYLCSVEALGNYGYTFGSGTRLTVV.

The V and J genes are TRBV5-1 and TRBJ1-1, with D perhaps matching TRBD1 (5 bases). Per germline, CDR1 SGHRS and CDR2 YFSETQ. The CDR3 is made up of 15 amino acids. Trimming removed 0 bases from V and 5 bases from J, with 14 bases in between. The CDR3 DNA reads as TGCGCCAGCAGCTTGGGGGTCAGGGTGGATACTGAAGCTTTCTTT. It is translated as CASSLGVRVDTEAFF.